This T cell receptor (beta chain) is drawn from a study of T-cell memory formation after mild COVID-19. Study-wide points: Cross-reactive memory apparently joined, as some responding clones appeared in pre-infection memory. Clones shrinking from day 15 to 85 showed even CD4/CD8 mixes; later expanders tilted CD4+. Clones that contracted clustered mainly in CM and EM if CD4+ and in EMRA if CD8+.

This clonotype has ten or more counts. Its antigen is not known. V dropped 8 bases and J dropped 6 bases, with 11 bases sitting between them. The length of the CDR3 is 11 residues. Per germline, CDR1 MGHDK and CDR2 SYGVNS. TCRalpha and TCRbeta libraries used 5'RACE with constant-segment primers and UMIs. MiXCR, applied by TCRdb to the 5' RACE reads, yields one record per CDR3 protein. The sample holds under 150,000 distinct CDR3 sequences, approximately 21% seen once. Sequencing was done on a sample of PBMCs or a T cell subset sorted from them (not recorded which). The TCR originated in a man aged 18 to 35 who had mild COVID-19 (a few samples of this study predate the infection). Cell type and time point are not known. V usage is TRBV25-1 and J usage is TRBJ2-7; D gene uncertain. CDR3 DNA: TGTGCCAGCGAGGAAGGCCTCGAGCAGTACTTC. Translated, it gives CASEEGLEQYF.